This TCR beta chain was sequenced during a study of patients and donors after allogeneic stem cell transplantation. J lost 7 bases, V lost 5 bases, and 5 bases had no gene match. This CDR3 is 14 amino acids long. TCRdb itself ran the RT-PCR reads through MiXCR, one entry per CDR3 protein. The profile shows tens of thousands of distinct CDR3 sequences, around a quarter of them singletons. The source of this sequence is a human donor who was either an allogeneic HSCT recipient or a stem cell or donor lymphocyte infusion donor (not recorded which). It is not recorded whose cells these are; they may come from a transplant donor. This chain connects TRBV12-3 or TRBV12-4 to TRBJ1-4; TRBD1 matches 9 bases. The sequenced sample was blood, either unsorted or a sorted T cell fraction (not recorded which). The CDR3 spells CASSLGQGFEKLFF. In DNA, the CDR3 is TGTGCCAGCAGTCTTGGACAGGGGTTTGAAAAACTGTTTTTT.